The 29 T cell receptor beta chains listed next were all sequenced from one sample in a study of OX40 agonist ivuxolimab in advanced cancers. Using immunoSEQ multiplex PCR, the repertoire was profiled, and TCRdb retains in-frame clones only, with some absent. The profile shows 45,000 or so clones, approximately 82% of them singletons. The sample consisted of CD4+ or CD8+ T cells sorted from blood, taken in a trial of the OX40 agonist ivuxolimab. The receptors derive from an adult with an advanced solid tumor such as melanoma, head and neck, liver or kidney cancer.

The gene calls are TRBV15 and TRBJ2-7, with 8 bases fitting TRBD2. Unmatched junction bases numbered 20, after V lost 5 bases and J lost 2 bases. CDR3 length equals 19 residues. Per the germline V gene, CDR1 is LNHNV and CDR2 is YYDKDF (reference sequence). The chain's CDR3 is CATSPHPVTSAGLTYEQYF. The DNA of the CDR3 is TGTGCCACCAGCCCTCACCCAGTGACTAGCGCAGGACTTACCTACGAGCAGTACTTC.

The gene calls are TRBV2 and TRBJ2-5; 8 nucleotides line up with TRBD2. Trimming took 6 bases from V and 0 from J; bases not matched to a gene: 3. Germline-derived CDR1 and CDR2 are SNHLY and FYNNEI. The length of the CDR3 is 14 residues. The CDR3 bases are TGTGCCAGCAGGGCTAGCGGGTACCAAGAGACCCAGTACTTC. Its protein is CASRASGYQETQYF.

The rearrangement joins TRBV4-3 to TRBJ2-3; D gene ambiguous. The CDR3 runs to 16 residues. Between the trimmed V and J ends, which lost 4 bases and 2 bases, there was a span of 16 bases. The germline V gene encodes CDR1 LGHNA and CDR2 YSLEER. The CDR3 loop is CASSPRALGNTDTQYF. DNA of the CDR3: TGCGCCAGCAGCCCTCGGGCGTTAGGGAACACAGATACGCAGTATTTT.

The chain carries TRBV6-5 and TRBJ1-2; TRBD1 might be the D (5 bases). The CDR3 is 11 amino acids. Per the germline V gene, CDR1 is MNHEY and CDR2 is SVGAGI. Trimming shortened V by 7 bases and J by 5 bases, and 8 bases separated the two germline ends. For the CDR3, the DNA is TGTGCCAGCACGAGACAGTATGGCTACACCTTC. It is translated as CASTRQYGYTF.

The V and J genes are TRBV27 and TRBJ1-2; no clear D. CDR1 is MNHEY and CDR2 is SMNVEV in the germline V gene (reference sequence). V was pared by 4 bases and J by 3 bases, with 9 bases between. The CDR3 runs to 13 residues. CDR3 loop: CASSSKGDYGYTF. DNA for the CDR3: TGTGCCAGCAGTTCTAAGGGAGACTATGGCTACACCTTC.

The chain couples TRBV6-5 to TRBJ1-5; unclear D gene. V dropped 2 bases and J dropped 5 bases, with 7 bases sitting between them. The V gene's germline CDR1 is MNHEY and CDR2 SVGAGI. CDR3 size: 13 residues. CDR3 amino acids: CASSYGTHQPQHF. The DNA for the CDR3 is TGTGCCAGCAGTTACGGCACTCATCAGCCCCAGCATTTT.

The V call is TRBV27, the J call TRBJ1-1; tentatively, D is TRBD1 (6 bases). In germline, CDR1 is MNHEY, CDR2 SMNVEV (reference sequence). V was trimmed by 2 bases and J by 1 base, leaving 14 bases between them. The CDR3 is made up of 16 amino acids. CDR3 in amino acids: CASSLRTVLPNTEAFF. The DNA of the CDR3 is TGTGCCAGCAGTTTAAGGACAGTCCTCCCGAACACTGAAGCTTTCTTT.

CDR3 sequence: CASSQEFPYNEQFF. The CDR3 DNA is TGTGCCAGCAGCCAAGAGTTCCCCTACAATGAGCAGTTCTTC. V and J are TRBV14 and TRBJ2-1, with D unresolved. Germline loops: CDR1 SGHDN, CDR2 FVKESK. The CDR3 length is 14 residues. V gave up 0 bases and J gave up 2 bases, with 5 bases separating them. The whole variable domain, filled in from reference TRBV14 and TRBJ2-1, reads EAGVTQFPSHSVIEKGQTVTLRCDPISGHDNLYWYRRVMGKEIKFLLHFVKESKQDESGMPNNRFLAERTGGTYSTLKVQPAELEDSGVYFCASSQEFPYNEQFFGPGTRLTVL.

This clone was picked up one time. The chain recombines TRBV7-8 with TRBJ2-2; D is unresolved. The V gene lost 5 bases and the J gene lost 4 bases, with 5 bases spanning the gap. CDR3 length equals 12 residues. Germline CDR1 and CDR2: SGHVS and FQNEAQ. The CDR3 region is CASSRLTGELFF. The CDR3 nucleotides read TGTGCCAGCAGCCGCCTCACCGGGGAGCTGTTTTTT.

The V call is TRBV4-3, the J call TRBJ2-7; D perhaps matches TRBD1 (5 bases). Trimming cost V 3 bases and J 4 bases, with 10 bases left between them. Germline V gives CDR1 LGHNA, CDR2 YSLEER. There are 13 residues in the CDR3. CDR3: CASSQSPGYEQYF. The CDR3 DNA sequence: TGCGCCAGCAGCCAGTCACCAGGGTACGAGCAGTACTTC.

The rearrangement uses TRBV7-2 and TRBJ2-7; TRBD1 matches 9 bases. V trimming: 1 base; J trimming: 5 bases; junction bases outside the gene matches: 3. Germline CDR1 SGHTA, CDR2 FQGNSA. This CDR3 region has 14 residues. CDR3 residues: CASSLEQGANEQYF. The CDR3 DNA reads as TGTGCCAGCAGCTTAGAACAGGGGGCGAACGAGCAGTACTTC.

The chain links TRBV7-2 to TRBJ2-7; no clear D. This CDR3 is built from 14 residues. Germline CDR1 and CDR2: SGHTA and FQGNSA. V gave up 5 bases and J gave up 1 base, with 12 bases separating them. CDR3 loop: CASSLGRISYEQYF. In nucleotides, the CDR3 is TGTGCCAGCAGCCTAGGACGGATTTCCTACGAGCAGTACTTC.

This clone was recorded once. This chain links TRBV11-2 with TRBJ2-7, with D maybe TRBD1 (5 bases). With 5 bases removed from V and 0 bases from J, the gap between germline ends came to 8 bases. CDR1 is SGHAT, CDR2 FQNNGV, per germline. This CDR3 region has 13 residues. For the CDR3, the DNA is TGTGCCAGCAGCACACAGGACTCCTACGAGCAGTACTTC. The encoded protein is CASSTQDSYEQYF.

This chain links TRBV2 with TRBJ2-7; 8 bases align to TRBD1. V was clipped by 4 bases and J by 2 bases; unmatched bases: 13. CDR3 length: 17 amino acids. Looked up from germline, CDR1 is SNHLY and CDR2 is FYNNEI. CDR3 amino acids: CASSGIGFDRGTYEQYF. CDR3 DNA: TGTGCCAGCAGTGGAATTGGCTTCGACAGGGGTACCTACGAGCAGTACTTC.

This chain connects TRBV4-3 to TRBJ2-3; a weak D match, TRBD2 (6 bases). The CDR3 extends over 15 amino acids. From germline, CDR1 is LGHNA and CDR2 YSLEER. The V and J ends lost 2 bases and 2 bases respectively, with 11 bases between them. The CDR3 reads CASSQWPSATDTQYF. The CDR3 nucleotides are TGCGCCAGCAGCCAATGGCCTAGCGCCACAGATACGCAGTATTTT.

This clone appeared once. The V and J genes are TRBV7-3 and TRBJ2-7, with TRBD2 matching over 8 bases. J gave up 3 bases and V 3 bases, and 4 bases lay outside the gene matches. There are 14 residues in the CDR3. In germline, CDR1 is SGHTA, CDR2 FQGTGA. DNA of the CDR3: TGTGCCAGCAGCTTGAAGCGGGGGATCTACGAGCAGTACTTC. As protein: CASSLKRGIYEQYF.

The chain links TRBV12-2 to TRBJ1-4; the table's D call, TRBD1, was not checked against the DNA. TRBV12-2 is a recognized pseudogene. There are 13 residues in the CDR3. CDR3 in amino acids: CASRPRPEGGLFF. For the CDR3, the DNA is TGTGCAAGTCGCCCAAGGCCAGAAGGGGGACTGTTTTTT.

The rearrangement links TRBV7-9 to TRBJ1-2; 9 bases are a match to TRBD1. The CDR3 covers 15 residues. With 4 bases clipped from V and 4 bases from J, the junction kept 7 bases outside the gene matches. Looked up from germline, CDR1 is SEHNR and CDR2 is FQNEAQ (reference sequence). CDR3 protein: CASSSSQGASYGYTF. CDR3 bases: TGTGCCAGCAGCTCCTCACAGGGGGCAAGCTATGGCTACACCTTC.

This clone was picked up a small number of times. The rearrangement joins TRBV30 to TRBJ1-2; unclear D gene. This CDR3 has 13 amino acids. Trimming left V 5 bases short and J 0 bases short, with 10 bases between. Germline lookup yields CDR1 GTSNPN and CDR2 SVGIG (reference sequence). The CDR3 loop is CAWVRSPNYGYTF. In nucleotides, the CDR3 is TGTGCCTGGGTACGAAGTCCTAACTATGGCTACACCTTC. The variable domain in full, completed from reference TRBV30 and TRBJ1-2, reads SQTIHQWPATLVQPVGSPLSLECTVEGTSNPNLYWYRQAAGRGLQLLFYSVGIGQISSEVPQNLSASRPQDRQFILSSKKLLLSDSGFYLCAWVRSPNYGYTFGSGTRLTVV.

The V gene is TRBV11-3, the J gene TRBJ2-7; D remains unclear. V lost 1 base to trimming and J lost 6 bases, with 7 bases between them. The CDR3 has 12 amino acids. Germline CDR1 and CDR2: SGHNT and YENEEA. CDR3 coding DNA: TGTGCCAGCAGCTTAGGCTCGGGCGAGCAGTACTTC. This sequence encodes CASSLGSGEQYF. Full variable domain (remainder filled in from reference TRBV11-3 and TRBJ2-7): EAGVVQSPRYKIIEKKQPVAFWCNPISGHNTLYWYLQNLGQGPELLIRYENEEAVDDSQLPKDRFSAERLKGVDSTLKIQPAELGDSAVYLCASSLGSGEQYFGPGTRLTVT.

The CDR3 DNA reads as TGTGCCACCAGCAGGGGACAGGGGCCAGATACGCAGTATTTT. It yields the protein CATSRGQGPDTQYF. The J gene is TRBJ2-3, the V gene TRBV15, with TRBD1 matching 10 bases. V dropped 3 bases and J dropped 4; count of bases not matched to a gene: 1. The length of the CDR3 is 14 residues. Germline CDR1 and CDR2: LNHNV and YYDKDF (reference sequence).

J is TRBJ2-3 and V is TRBV18; D is possibly TRBD2 (5 bases). The CDR3 loop spans 18 amino acids. Trimming took 3 bases from V and 3 from J, leaving 22 bases between them. Germline V gives CDR1 KGHSH, CDR2 LQKENI. CDR3 bases: TGTGCCAGCTCACCCCTAGCAATACCTCAAGCCAATACAGATACGCAGTATTTT. Its protein is CASSPLAIPQANTDTQYF.

The chain couples TRBV7-9 to TRBJ2-7; D gene ambiguous. The V end lost 5 bases, the J end lost 2 bases, and 13 bases lay between the germline ends. Germline values: CDR1 SEHNR, CDR2 FQNEAQ (reference sequence). The CDR3 length is 14 residues. In DNA form, the CDR3 reads TGTGCCAGCAGCCGGACGGCCTTTCCCTACGAGCAGTACTTC. This gives the protein CASSRTAFPYEQYF. The entire variable domain, with the rest obtained from reference TRBV7-9 and TRBJ2-7, is as follows: DTGVSQNPRHKITKRGQNVTFRCDPISEHNRLYWYRQTLGQGPEFLTYFQNEAQLEKSRLLSDRFSAERPKGSFSTLEIQRTEQGDSAMYLCASSRTAFPYEQYFGPGTRLTVT.

The chain has TRBV7-7 and TRBJ2-2, with 7 bases that match TRBD1. The CDR3 is made up of 17 amino acids. V lost 2 bases, J lost 0 bases, and 6 bases stayed unmatched. The germline gives CDR1 SSHAT, CDR2 FNYEAQ (reference sequence). CDR3 sequence (DNA): TGTGCCAGCAGCTTAAAAATGGGACAGACGAACACCGGGGAGCTGTTTTTT. It yields the protein CASSLKMGQTNTGELFF.

This clone was counted between two and nine times. The chain uses TRBV30 and TRBJ2-3; the D is unclear. The germline gives CDR1 GTSNPN, CDR2 SVGIG (reference sequence). CDR3 size: 13 residues. The V gene lost 3 bases and the J gene lost 4 bases, with 11 bases spanning the gap. The CDR3 DNA is TGTGCCTGGAGCGTTGGTAGCTCAGATACGCAGTATTTT. Translation: CAWSVGSSDTQYF.

V and J are TRBV5-1 and TRBJ2-4, with D perhaps assigned TRBD1 or TRBD2 (5 bases each). V shed 7 bases and J shed 0 bases, with 8 bases lying between them. CDR1 is SGHRS and CDR2 is YFSETQ in the germline V gene. This CDR3 is 13 amino acids long. The CDR3 sequence: CASGDLAKNIQYF. The CDR3 DNA follows: TGCGCCAGCGGGGACCTAGCCAAAAACATTCAGTACTTC.

V usage is TRBV19 and J usage is TRBJ1-6, with D tentatively TRBD1 (5 bases). Per the germline V gene, CDR1 is LNHDA and CDR2 is SQIVND (reference sequence). V dropped 2 bases and J dropped 7 bases, with 12 bases sitting between them. The CDR3 runs 15 residues. The DNA for the CDR3 is TGTGCCAGTAGTATACGGCCCAGGGTCAATTCACCCCTCCACTTT. Its translation: CASSIRPRVNSPLHF.

The rearrangement joins TRBV5-6 to TRBJ1-4; D call uncertain. The length of the CDR3 is 15 residues. V was clipped by 4 bases and J by 3 bases, with 13 bases between them. The germline CDR1 and CDR2 sequences are SGHDT and YYEEEE. The DNA of the CDR3 is TGTGCCAGCAGCCCGGCGTGGCGGTCTAATGAAAAACTGTTTTTT. Residues: CASSPAWRSNEKLFF.

This clone occurred a few times. The rearrangement uses TRBV2 and TRBJ1-5; 9 bases fit TRBD1. This CDR3 comprises 15 residues. Losses at the gene ends were 6 bases for V and 4 bases for J; bases not matched to a gene: 7. Germline CDR1 and CDR2: SNHLY and FYNNEI. This CDR3 reads CASRADRGGNQPQHF. CDR3 nucleotides: TGTGCCAGCAGGGCGGACAGGGGTGGAAATCAGCCCCAGCATTTT.